Described below is a single T cell receptor (beta chain) sequence and its context. Antigen: not known. TCRdb's copy holds only in-frame clones and misses some; the assay was immunoSEQ multiplex PCR. Of roughly 80,000 clones in the sample, less than 85% are singletons; the top ten hold more than 0.75%. The length of the CDR3 is 15 residues. From germline, CDR1 is SGHTS and CDR2 YDEGEE. Between the trimmed V and J ends, which lost 8 bases and 0 bases, there was a span of 14 bases. The entry originates in a study of OX40 agonist ivuxolimab in advanced cancers. Study overall: Patients' therapy was ivuxolimab, an antibody that acts as an agonist of OX40 (CD134). Ivuxolimab, which patients received intravenously every 2 weeks, was dosed at 0.01 to 10 mg/kg.

Regarding the study as a whole: Determination of antigen specificity was not performed for the expanded peripheral T cells.

Sequencing used CD4+ or CD8+ T cells sorted from blood, obtained in a trial of the OX40 agonist ivuxolimab. J is TRBJ2-2 and V is TRBV5-8; the D call may be TRBD1 or TRBD2 (6 bases each). The receptor was isolated from an adult with an advanced solid tumor such as melanoma, head and neck, liver or kidney cancer. CDR3 sequence (DNA): TGTGCCAGTACGGGGGACAACGCGAACACCGGGGAGCTGTTTTTT. It codes for CASTGDNANTGELFF.